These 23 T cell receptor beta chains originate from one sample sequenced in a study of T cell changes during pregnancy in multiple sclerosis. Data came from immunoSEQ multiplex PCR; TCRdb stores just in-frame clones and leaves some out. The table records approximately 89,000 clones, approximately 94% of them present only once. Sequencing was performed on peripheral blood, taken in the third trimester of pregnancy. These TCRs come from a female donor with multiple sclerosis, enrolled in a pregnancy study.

The CDR3 DNA reads TGCAGTGCTTGGAGCGGGGAAAAACTGTTTTTT. Protein: CSAWSGEKLFF. The chain recombines TRBV20-1 with TRBJ1-4, with D unresolved. V lost 5 bases and J lost 8, with 9 bases in between. The CDR3 loop spans 11 amino acids. Germline CDR1 and CDR2: DFQATT and SNEGSKA (reference sequence).

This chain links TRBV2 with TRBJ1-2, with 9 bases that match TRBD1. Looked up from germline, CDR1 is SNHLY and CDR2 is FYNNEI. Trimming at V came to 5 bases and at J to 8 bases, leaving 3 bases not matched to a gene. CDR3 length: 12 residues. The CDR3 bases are TGTGCCAGCAGTACAGGGGGCGAGGGCTACACCTTC. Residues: CASSTGGEGYTF.

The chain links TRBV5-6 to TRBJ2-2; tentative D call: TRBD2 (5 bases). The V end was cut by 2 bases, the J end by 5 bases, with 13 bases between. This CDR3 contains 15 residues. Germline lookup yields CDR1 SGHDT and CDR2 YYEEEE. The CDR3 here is CASSFRSGRTGELFF. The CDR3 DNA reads TGTGCCAGCAGCTTTAGGAGCGGACGGACCGGGGAGCTGTTTTTT. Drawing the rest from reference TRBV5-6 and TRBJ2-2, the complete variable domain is DAGVTQSPTHLIKTRGQQVTLRCSPKSGHDTVSWYQQALGQGPQFIFQYYEEEERQRGNFPDRFSGHQFPNYSSELNVNALLLGDSALYLCASSFRSGRTGELFFGEGSRLTVL.

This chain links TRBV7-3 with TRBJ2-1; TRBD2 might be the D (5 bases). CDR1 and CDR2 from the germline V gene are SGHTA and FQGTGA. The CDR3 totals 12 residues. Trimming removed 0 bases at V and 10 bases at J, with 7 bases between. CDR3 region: CASSLTSGEQFF. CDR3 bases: TGTGCCAGCAGCTTAACAAGCGGAGAGCAGTTCTTC.

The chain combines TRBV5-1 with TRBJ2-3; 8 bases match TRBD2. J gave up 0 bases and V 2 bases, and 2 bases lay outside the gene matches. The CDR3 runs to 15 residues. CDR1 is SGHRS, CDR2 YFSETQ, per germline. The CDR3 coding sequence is TGCGCCAGCAGCTTTAGCGGGACTAGCACAGATACGCAGTATTTT. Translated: CASSFSGTSTDTQYF.

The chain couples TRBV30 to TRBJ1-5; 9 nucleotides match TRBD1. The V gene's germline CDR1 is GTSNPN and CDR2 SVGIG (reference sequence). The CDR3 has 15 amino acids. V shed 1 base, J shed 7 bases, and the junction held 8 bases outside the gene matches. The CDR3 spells CAWSARTGERQPQHF. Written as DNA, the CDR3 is TGTGCCTGGAGTGCTCGGACAGGGGAGAGACAGCCCCAGCATTTT.

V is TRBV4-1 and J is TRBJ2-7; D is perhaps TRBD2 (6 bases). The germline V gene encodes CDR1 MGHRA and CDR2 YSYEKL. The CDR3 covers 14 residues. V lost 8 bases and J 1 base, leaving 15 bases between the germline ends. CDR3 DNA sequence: TGCGCCAGCCGCGGGCCTAGCGAATCCTACGAGCAGTACTTC. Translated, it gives CASRGPSESYEQYF.

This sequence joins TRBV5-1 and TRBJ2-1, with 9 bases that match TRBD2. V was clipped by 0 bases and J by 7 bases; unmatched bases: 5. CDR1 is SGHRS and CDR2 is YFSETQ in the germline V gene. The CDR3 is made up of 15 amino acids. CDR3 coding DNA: TGCGCCAGCAGCTTGGTGACTAGCGGCGGGAATGAGCAGTTCTTC. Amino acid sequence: CASSLVTSGGNEQFF.

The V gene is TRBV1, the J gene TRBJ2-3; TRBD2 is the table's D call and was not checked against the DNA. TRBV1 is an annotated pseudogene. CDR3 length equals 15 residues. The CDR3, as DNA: TGCACCACTGACTTGCTAGCGGGAGAAACAGATACGCAGTATTTT. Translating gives CTTDLLAGETDTQYF.

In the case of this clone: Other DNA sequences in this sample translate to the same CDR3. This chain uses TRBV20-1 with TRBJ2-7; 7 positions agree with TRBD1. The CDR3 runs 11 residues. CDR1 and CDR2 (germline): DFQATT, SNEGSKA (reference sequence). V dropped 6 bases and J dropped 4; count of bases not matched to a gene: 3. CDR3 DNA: TGCAGTGCCCCGACAGGGTACGAGCAGTACTTC. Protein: CSAPTGYEQYF.

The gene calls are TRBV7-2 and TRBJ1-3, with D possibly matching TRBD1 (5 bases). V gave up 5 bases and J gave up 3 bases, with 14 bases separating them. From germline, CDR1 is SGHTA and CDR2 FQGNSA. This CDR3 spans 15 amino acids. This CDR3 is CASSDTGGSGNTIYF. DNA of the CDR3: TGTGCCAGCAGCGACACGGGGGGGAGTGGAAACACCATATATTTT.

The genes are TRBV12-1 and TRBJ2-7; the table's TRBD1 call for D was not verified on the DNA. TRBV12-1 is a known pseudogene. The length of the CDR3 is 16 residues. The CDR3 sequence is CASSYSWANCSYEQYF. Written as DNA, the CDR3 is TGTGCCAGCAGTTACTCATGGGCCAACTGCTCCTACGAGCAGTACTTC.

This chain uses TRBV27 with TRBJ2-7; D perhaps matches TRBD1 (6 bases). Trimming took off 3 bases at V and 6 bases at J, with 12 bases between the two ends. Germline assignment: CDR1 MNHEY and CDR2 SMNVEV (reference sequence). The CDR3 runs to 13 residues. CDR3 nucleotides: TGTGCCAGCAGTTTGGCGAAGGGGGTCGAGCAGTACTTC. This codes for CASSLAKGVEQYF.

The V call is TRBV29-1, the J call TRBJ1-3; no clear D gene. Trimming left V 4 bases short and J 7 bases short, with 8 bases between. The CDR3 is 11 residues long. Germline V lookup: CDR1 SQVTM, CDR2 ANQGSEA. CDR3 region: CSVADQNTIYF. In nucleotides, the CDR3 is TGCAGCGTTGCAGATCAGAACACCATATATTTT.

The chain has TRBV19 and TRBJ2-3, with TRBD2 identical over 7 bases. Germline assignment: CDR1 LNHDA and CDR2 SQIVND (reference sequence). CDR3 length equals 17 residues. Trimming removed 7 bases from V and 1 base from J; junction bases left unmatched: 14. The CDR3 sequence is CASTDQWGRAGTDTQYF. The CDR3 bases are TGTGCCAGTACCGACCAGTGGGGGAGGGCTGGCACAGATACGCAGTATTTT.

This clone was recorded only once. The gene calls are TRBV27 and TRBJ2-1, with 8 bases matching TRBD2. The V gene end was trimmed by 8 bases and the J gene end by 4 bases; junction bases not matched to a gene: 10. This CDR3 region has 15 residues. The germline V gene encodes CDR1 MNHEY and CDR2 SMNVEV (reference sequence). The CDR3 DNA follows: TGTGCCAGCGGTTACGGCGGGGGGCCATACAATGAGCAGTTCTTC. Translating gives CASGYGGGPYNEQFF.

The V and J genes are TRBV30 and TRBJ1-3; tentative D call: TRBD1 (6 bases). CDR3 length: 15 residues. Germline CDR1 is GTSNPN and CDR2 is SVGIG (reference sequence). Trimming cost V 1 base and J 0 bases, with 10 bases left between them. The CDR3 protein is CAWSDRVSSGNTIYF. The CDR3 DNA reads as TGTGCCTGGAGTGACAGGGTTAGCTCTGGAAACACCATATATTTT.

Here the CDR3 DNA reads TGCGCCAGCAGCTTACGGTCGACACTAGCTAACTATGGCTACACCTTC. Translating gives CASSLRSTLANYGYTF. The rearrangement uses TRBV5-1 and TRBJ1-2; D not certain. V lost 2 bases, J lost 0 bases, and 14 bases lay in between. This CDR3 has 16 amino acids. CDR1 is SGHRS and CDR2 is YFSETQ in the germline V gene.

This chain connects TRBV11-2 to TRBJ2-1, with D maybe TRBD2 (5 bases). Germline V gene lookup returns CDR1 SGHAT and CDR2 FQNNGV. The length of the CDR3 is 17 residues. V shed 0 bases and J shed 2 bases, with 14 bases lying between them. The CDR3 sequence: CASSLERLRAPYNEQFF. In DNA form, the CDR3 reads TGTGCCAGCAGCTTAGAAAGATTGCGGGCTCCCTACAATGAGCAGTTCTTC.

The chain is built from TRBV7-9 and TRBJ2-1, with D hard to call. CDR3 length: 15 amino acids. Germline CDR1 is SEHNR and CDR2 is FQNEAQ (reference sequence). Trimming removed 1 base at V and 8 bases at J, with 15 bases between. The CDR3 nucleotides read TGTGCCAGCAGCTTAGGGTCATACTCGTCTCATGAGCAGTTCTTC. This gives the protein CASSLGSYSSHEQFF.

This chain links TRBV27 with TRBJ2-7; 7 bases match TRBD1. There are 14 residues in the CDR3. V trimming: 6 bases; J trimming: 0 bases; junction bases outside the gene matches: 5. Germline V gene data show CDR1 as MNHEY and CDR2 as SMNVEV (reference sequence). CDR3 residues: CASSLQGNSYEQYF. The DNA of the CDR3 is TGTGCCAGCAGCCTACAGGGGAACTCCTACGAGCAGTACTTC.

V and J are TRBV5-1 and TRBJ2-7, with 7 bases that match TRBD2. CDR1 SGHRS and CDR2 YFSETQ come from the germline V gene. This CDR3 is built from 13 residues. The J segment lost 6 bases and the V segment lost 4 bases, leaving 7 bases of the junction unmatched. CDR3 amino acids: CASSPSLAAEQYF. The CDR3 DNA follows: TGCGCCAGCAGCCCGTCGCTAGCGGCCGAGCAGTACTTC.

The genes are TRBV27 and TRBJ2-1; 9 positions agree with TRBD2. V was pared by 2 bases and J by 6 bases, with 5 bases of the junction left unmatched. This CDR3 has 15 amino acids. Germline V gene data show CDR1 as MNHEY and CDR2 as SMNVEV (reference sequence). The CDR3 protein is CASSLAGGGPNEQFF. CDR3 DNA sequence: TGTGCCAGCAGTTTAGCGGGAGGGGGCCCCAATGAGCAGTTCTTC.